This T cell receptor beta chain was sequenced for a study of regulatory T cells in long-lasting Graves disease. Relying on iRepertoire HTBI primers and Arm-PCR of CDR3 regions, the team built TCR beta libraries. In the original workflow: Detected in the samples were about 58 TRBV and 14 TRBJ segments. TCRdb recomputed calls from the multiplex PCR reads with MiXCR, one row per CDR3 protein. These V and J calls rely on TCRdb rather than the paper's analysis. The sample lists roughly 700,000 distinct CDR3 sequences; 25% to 30% were seen once. Study-wide results and caveats: Study of thyroid tissue was not done, with only peripheral blood studied.

In its sample, this clonotype was seen many times. Its antigen is as yet unknown. Germline and junction disagree at one end, which may indicate a read error. The sample's time point: persistent/refractory GD, antithyroid drugs over 5 years with positive TRAb. Isolated PBMC RNA provided the starting material for the TCR library. It was American Thyroid Association guidelines that determined Graves' disease diagnosis. The length of the CDR3 is 15 residues. The sample here was peripheral blood mononuclear cells (PBMCs), taken when the disease was refractory, from a patient treated with antithyroid drugs. The receptor was derived from a female donor with Graves disease. The V call is TRBV12-3 or TRBV12-4, the J call TRBJ2-5, with TRBD2 matching 10 bases. The CDR3 DNA is TGTGCCAGCAGCTTAGCGGGAGGAGGACAAGAGACCCAGTACTTC. Translated: CASSLAGGGQETQYF.